The 31 T cell receptor beta chains reported below all come from one sample, sequenced in a study of blood T cell repertoires in COVID-19. Sequencing used immunoSEQ multiplex PCR; TCRdb keeps in-frame clones, though not all of them. This sample yields some 47,000 clones, of which roughly nine tenths are seen a single time; just over 5% belongs to the top ten. The sample was peripheral blood. These receptor sequences come from a man aged 65 to 79 with acute or convalescent COVID-19.

V usage is TRBV6-5 and J usage is TRBJ2-3; 9 bases align to TRBD2. Germline CDR1 and CDR2: MNHEY and SVGAGI. V shed 2 bases and J 8 bases; nucleotides not matched to a gene: 11. This CDR3 contains 16 residues. The CDR3 nucleotides read TGTGCCAGCAGTTACGTGCGGGGGGGCTTAGGAGTTACGCAGTATTTT. This translates into CASSYVRGGLGVTQYF.

The chain carries TRBV5-4 and TRBJ1-4; the match to TRBD1 covers 9 bases. The CDR3 sequence is 15 residues long. The ends lost 4 bases at V and 6 bases at J; junction bases unmatched: 7. CDR1 and CDR2 from the germline V gene are SGHNT and YYREEE (reference sequence). For the CDR3, the DNA is TGTGCCAGCAGCGCACAGGGGGCCGGGGATGAAAAACTGTTTTTT. Translation: CASSAQGAGDEKLFF.

The chain is built from TRBV6-5 and TRBJ1-5, with 7 bases identical to TRBD1. CDR3 length: 14 residues. CDR1 is MNHEY and CDR2 is SVGAGI in the germline V gene. After removal of 7 bases from V and 2 bases from J, the junction contained 5 bases not matched to a gene. The CDR3 region is CASTPDRGNQPQHF. The CDR3 nucleotides read TGTGCCAGCACCCCCGACAGGGGCAATCAGCCCCAGCATTTT.

Here the CDR3 DNA reads TGTGCCAGCAGTCAGAGGGGGCCCTACGAGCAGTACTTC. This sequence encodes CASSQRGPYEQYF. The gene calls are TRBV6-5 and TRBJ2-7; 7 nucleotides agree with TRBD1. Germline CDR1 reads MNHEY; CDR2 reads SVGAGI. The ends lost 5 bases at V and 2 bases at J; junction bases unmatched: 3. The CDR3 is 13 amino acids.

V gene TRBV5-1 combines with J gene TRBJ2-7, with 12 bases matching TRBD1. CDR1 is SGHRS, CDR2 YFSETQ, per germline. The junction had 5 bases not matched to a gene; V was cut back by 4 bases and J by 6 bases. The CDR3 consists of 14 residues. The CDR3 coding sequence is TGCGCCAGCAGCGCGGGACAGGGGGCGGGCGAGCAGTACTTC. Translated, it gives CASSAGQGAGEQYF.

The rearrangement links TRBV6-5 to TRBJ2-5; 7 bases agree with TRBD2. The V and J ends lost 0 bases and 1 base, in that order; junction bases with no gene match: 2. There are 15 residues in the CDR3. CDR1 and CDR2 from the germline V gene are MNHEY and SVGAGI. The CDR3 DNA reads as TGTGCCAGCAGTTACTCGGGGGGGGTCCAAGAGACCCAGTACTTC. Translation: CASSYSGGVQETQYF.

This clone was picked up one time. This sequence joins TRBV19 and TRBJ2-3; 8 nucleotides line up with TRBD2. The V gene end was trimmed by 1 base and the J gene end by 5 bases; junction bases not matched to a gene: 5. Germline V gene sequence: CDR1 LNHDA, CDR2 SQIVND (reference sequence). The CDR3 loop spans 15 amino acids. This CDR3 is CASSIAGAGGDTQYF. CDR3 sequence (DNA): TGTGCCAGTAGTATAGCGGGCGCGGGGGGAGATACGCAGTATTTT.

The chain links TRBV5-1 to TRBJ1-1; TRBD1 is a possible D gene (5 bases). Trimming removed 4 bases from V and 6 bases from J, with 22 bases in between. The germline V gene has CDR1 SGHRS and CDR2 YFSETQ. There are 16 residues in the CDR3. In nucleotides, the CDR3 is TGCGCCAGCAGCGGGGGGGACCGCTCTGTAGTCGCTGAAGCTTTCTTT. Translating it yields CASSGGDRSVVAEAFF. The full variable domain, with the rest looked up from reference TRBV5-1 and TRBJ1-1, is KAGVTQTPRYLIKTRGQQVTLSCSPISGHRSVSWYQQTPGQGLQFLFEYFSETQRNKGNFPGRFSGRQFSNSRSEMNVSTLELGDSALYLCASSGGDRSVVAEAFFGQGTRLTVV.

The rearrangement links TRBV18 to TRBJ1-1; D possibly corresponds to TRBD1 (6 bases). V was shortened by 5 bases and J by 5 bases, with 12 bases between the two germline ends. The V gene's germline CDR1 is KGHSH and CDR2 LQKENI. The CDR3 extends over 13 amino acids. The CDR3 loop reads CASSAGQGTEAFF. CDR3 coding DNA: TGTGCCAGCTCAGCCGGGCAGGGGACTGAAGCTTTCTTT.

CDR3 nucleotide sequence: TGTGCCATCAGCGAGGCCCTCGACAGGGCTAACTATGGCTACACCTTC. It specifies CAISEALDRANYGYTF. The chain employs TRBV10-3 and TRBJ1-2; the match to TRBD1 covers 7 bases. Germline V gives CDR1 ENHRY, CDR2 SYGVKD. The CDR3 is 16 amino acids. J was trimmed by 0 bases and V by 6 bases; bases with no gene match: 10.

This chain connects TRBV30 to TRBJ1-5, with D unresolved. The CDR3 runs to 12 residues. The germline gives CDR1 GTSNPN, CDR2 SVGIG (reference sequence). V lost 2 bases to trimming and J lost 4 bases, with 6 bases between them. The DNA of the CDR3 is TGTGCCTGGAGTTCAGGAAATCAGCCCCAGCATTTT. This sequence encodes CAWSSGNQPQHF.

Note on this clone: One end of the junction varies from germline; a read error may be responsible. V is TRBV2 and J is TRBJ1-2; TRBD1 matches at 7 bases. CDR3 length: 13 residues. Looked up from germline, CDR1 is SNHLY and CDR2 is FYNNEI. The CDR3 reads CASSEGTVYGYTF. In nucleotides, the CDR3 is TGTGCCAGCAGCGAAGGGACAGTCTATGGCTACACCTTC.

This chain uses TRBV6-4 with TRBJ2-2; a possible D gene is TRBD2 (6 bases). The CDR3 consists of 18 residues. V lost 3 bases and J 0 bases, leaving 17 bases between the germline ends. Germline V gene data show CDR1 as MRHNA and CDR2 as SNTAGT. For the CDR3, the DNA is TGTGCCAGCAGTGAAAGGAGGGGAGTTTTCACGAACACCGGGGAGCTGTTTTTT. It yields the protein CASSERRGVFTNTGELFF.

V is TRBV2 and J is TRBJ1-6; D perhaps matches TRBD1 (6 bases). Trimming pared 2 bases from V and 7 bases from J, leaving 12 bases between. The germline V gene encodes CDR1 SNHLY and CDR2 FYNNEI. This CDR3 spans 15 amino acids. In DNA form, the CDR3 reads TGTGCCAGCAGTGAACTTGGGACACCCAATTCACCCCTCCACTTT. Its protein product is CASSELGTPNSPLHF.

The rearrangement uses TRBV4-3 and TRBJ2-1; 9 bases are a match to TRBD2. The trim removed 0 bases at V and 9 bases at J, leaving 9 bases unmatched. Looked up from germline, CDR1 is LGHNA and CDR2 is YSLEER. The CDR3 totals 16 residues. This chain's CDR3 is CASSQDFAGGPSEQFF. CDR3 nucleotide sequence: TGCGCCAGCAGCCAAGATTTTGCGGGGGGGCCGAGTGAGCAGTTCTTC.

The V and J genes are TRBV2 and TRBJ1-5; a weak D match, TRBD1 (6 bases). Germline V gene lookup returns CDR1 SNHLY and CDR2 FYNNEI. V lost 5 bases and J 1 base, leaving 12 bases between the germline ends. This CDR3 has 15 residues. This chain's CDR3 is CASSLSGQSNQPQHF. CDR3 sequence (DNA): TGTGCCAGCAGTCTGAGTGGACAGAGCAATCAGCCCCAGCATTTT.

This chain links TRBV7-9 with TRBJ2-5; perhaps TRBD1 as D (6 bases). Trimming removed 0 bases at V and 5 bases at J, with 13 bases between. The CDR3 covers 15 residues. Germline V gives CDR1 SEHNR, CDR2 FQNEAQ (reference sequence). The chain's CDR3 is CASSLARRGKETQYF. The CDR3 DNA follows: TGTGCCAGCAGCTTAGCCCGCAGGGGCAAGGAGACCCAGTACTTC. Full variable domain (missing parts from reference TRBV7-9 and TRBJ2-5): DTGVSQNPRHKITKRGQNVTFRCDPISEHNRLYWYRQTLGQGPEFLTYFQNEAQLEKSRLLSDRFSAERPKGSFSTLEIQRTEQGDSAMYLCASSLARRGKETQYFGPGTRLLVL.

This sequence joins TRBV10-2 and TRBJ2-1; possibly TRBD2 for D (7 bases). This CDR3 region has 14 residues. V shed 6 bases and J shed 3 bases, with 12 bases lying between them. The germline CDR1 and CDR2 sequences are WSHSY and SAAADI. CDR3 amino acids: CASSRGAHYNEQFF. The CDR3 nucleotides are TGCGCCAGCAGCCGGGGGGCCCACTACAATGAGCAGTTCTTC.

The chain recombines TRBV29-1 with TRBJ1-1; D perhaps matches TRBD1 (5 bases). V lost 7 bases and J 0 bases, leaving 12 bases between the germline ends. This CDR3 contains 13 residues. Looked up from germline, CDR1 is SQVTM and CDR2 is ANQGSEA. The CDR3 here is CSATQGLNTEAFF. CDR3 bases: TGCAGCGCCACTCAGGGATTGAACACTGAAGCTTTCTTT.

V and J are TRBV6-5 and TRBJ2-3, with 9 bases fitting TRBD1. Germline-derived CDR1 and CDR2 are MNHEY and SVGAGI. The CDR3 covers 15 residues. V lost 7 bases to trimming and J lost 2 bases; unmatched junction nucleotides: 7. CDR3 region: CASTRQGGPTDTQYF. The CDR3, as DNA: TGTGCCAGCACCCGACAGGGGGGACCCACAGATACGCAGTATTTT.

This chain links TRBV12-3 or TRBV12-4 with TRBJ2-1; D might be TRBD1 (6 bases). Trimming took off 6 bases at V and 6 bases at J, with 9 bases between the two ends. CDR3 size: 12 residues. CDR3 protein: CASSGDINEQFF. CDR3 nucleotides: TGTGCCAGCAGCGGGGACATCAATGAGCAGTTCTTC.

The rearrangement uses TRBV7-2 and TRBJ1-6; 8 positions agree with TRBD1. V lost 2 bases to trimming and J lost 1 base; unmatched junction nucleotides: 4. Looked up from germline, CDR1 is SGHTA and CDR2 is FQGNSA. This CDR3 spans 17 amino acids. The DNA of the CDR3 is TGTGCCAGCAGCTTAAGGCAGGGGGCATCCTATAATTCACCCCTCCACTTT. It translates to CASSLRQGASYNSPLHF.

V is TRBV7-9 and J is TRBJ1-1; the D gene is possibly TRBD1 (5 bases). The CDR3 totals 15 residues. The germline CDR1 and CDR2 sequences are SEHNR and FQNEAQ (reference sequence). The V gene lost 2 bases and the J gene lost 0 bases, with 10 bases spanning the gap. The CDR3 DNA is TGTGCCAGCAGCTTAAGGCAGGGCCTGAACACTGAAGCTTTCTTT. The encoded protein is CASSLRQGLNTEAFF.

This clone has a handful of counts. The chain links TRBV2 to TRBJ1-2; D perhaps matches TRBD1 (5 bases). Trimming shortened V by 0 bases and J by 7 bases, and 12 bases separated the two germline ends. The CDR3 totals 14 residues. Germline loops: CDR1 SNHLY, CDR2 FYNNEI. CDR3 sequence reads: CASSEAGGEVGYTF. CDR3 DNA sequence: TGTGCCAGCAGTGAAGCGGGGGGAGAGGTTGGCTACACCTTC.

This clone has just a few counts. V gene TRBV5-1 combines with J gene TRBJ2-7; TRBD1 agrees at 7 bases. The germline V gene encodes CDR1 SGHRS and CDR2 YFSETQ. This CDR3 has 15 residues. V lost 5 bases and J lost 5; bases outside the gene matches: 13. The CDR3 reads CASRPNTGVSNEQYF. CDR3 bases: TGCGCCAGCAGACCCAATACAGGGGTCTCGAACGAGCAGTACTTC.

There are a few counts of this clone. The gene calls are TRBV19 and TRBJ1-5; TRBD1 agrees at 8 bases. The CDR3 loop spans 15 amino acids. V shed 4 bases and J 4 bases; nucleotides not matched to a gene: 6. Germline V lookup: CDR1 LNHDA, CDR2 SQIVND (reference sequence). CDR3 protein: CASSTGQGFNQPQHF. For the CDR3, the DNA is TGTGCCAGTAGTACCGGACAGGGCTTTAATCAGCCCCAGCATTTT.

The J gene is TRBJ1-2, the V gene TRBV5-1; D is unresolved. Germline values: CDR1 SGHRS, CDR2 YFSETQ. This CDR3 has 13 residues. With 0 bases removed from V and 2 bases from J, the gap between germline ends came to 5 bases. The CDR3: CASSLAQNYGYTF. DNA for the CDR3: TGCGCCAGCAGCTTGGCACAGAACTATGGCTACACCTTC.

This clone was observed a single time. The chain employs TRBV7-2 and TRBJ2-7; possible D gene TRBD2, 6 bases. Trimming left V 7 bases short and J 0 bases short, with 10 bases between. From germline, CDR1 is SGHTA and CDR2 FQGNSA. CDR3 length: 13 amino acids. CDR3 loop: CASTTTSSYEQYF. The CDR3, as DNA: TGTGCCAGCACCACGACTAGCTCCTACGAGCAGTACTTC.

V usage is TRBV5-1 and J usage is TRBJ1-6; tentatively, D is TRBD1 (6 bases). V was cut by 2 bases and J by 7 bases, with 19 bases left in between. Germline V gene data show CDR1 as SGHRS and CDR2 as YFSETQ. The CDR3 sequence is 17 residues long. The CDR3 region has the DNA TGCGCCAGCAGCTTAAGACTACAGGGAATAGGCAATTCACCCCTCCACTTT. Translating gives CASSLRLQGIGNSPLHF.

CDR3 amino acids: CASSLAGTERNTIYF. CDR3 sequence (DNA): TGTGCCAGCAGCTTGGCAGGGACAGAAAGAAACACCATATATTTT. The chain links TRBV5-8 to TRBJ1-3; 7 bases line up with TRBD1. This CDR3 is built from 15 residues. Looked up from germline, CDR1 is SGHTS and CDR2 is YDEGEE. After removal of 0 bases from V and 5 bases from J, the junction contained 5 bases not matched to a gene.

The chain carries TRBV2 and TRBJ2-1, with 8 bases aligning to TRBD1. J gave up 7 bases and V 4 bases, and 6 bases lay outside the gene matches. Germline V lookup: CDR1 SNHLY, CDR2 FYNNEI. The CDR3 has 14 amino acids. CDR3 sequence reads: CASSGQGAWNEQFF. The CDR3 DNA reads as TGTGCCAGCAGTGGCCAGGGGGCCTGGAATGAGCAGTTCTTC.